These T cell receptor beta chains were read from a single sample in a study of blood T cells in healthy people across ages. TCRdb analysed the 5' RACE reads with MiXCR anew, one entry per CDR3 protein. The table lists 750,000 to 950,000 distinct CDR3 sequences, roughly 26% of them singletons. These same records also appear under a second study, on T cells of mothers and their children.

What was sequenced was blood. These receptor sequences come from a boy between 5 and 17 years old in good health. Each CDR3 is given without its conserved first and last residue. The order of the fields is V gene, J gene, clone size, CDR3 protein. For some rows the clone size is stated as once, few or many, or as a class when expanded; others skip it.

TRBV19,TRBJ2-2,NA,ASSMTQGNTGELF
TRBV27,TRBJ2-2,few,ASSLTDYSTGELF
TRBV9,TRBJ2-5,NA,ASSDWTGRNQETQY
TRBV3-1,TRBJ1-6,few,ASRHRGSYNSPLH
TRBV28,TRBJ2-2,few,AAEGTTNTGELF
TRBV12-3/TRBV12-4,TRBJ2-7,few,ASSSNPLTVYEQY
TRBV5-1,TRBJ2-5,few,ASAATPRVKTQY
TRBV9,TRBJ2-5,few,ASSVGRRYQETQY
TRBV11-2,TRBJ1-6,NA,ASSLGTVLNSPLH
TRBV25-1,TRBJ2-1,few,ASSEVGKGVTYNEQF
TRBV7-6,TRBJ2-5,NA,ASSLQDSAETQY
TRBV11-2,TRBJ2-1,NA,ASSSDRGAYNEQF
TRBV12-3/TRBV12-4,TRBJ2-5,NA,ASSLELTQY